The 13 T cell receptor beta chains in this list originate from one sample, sequenced in a study of blood T cell repertoires in COVID-19. Here immunoSEQ multiplex PCR was the method, and the copy in TCRdb shows in-frame clones only, minus some. The table records some 70,000 clones, roughly 84% of them present only once. Sequences were obtained from peripheral blood. The receptors come from a man aged 50-60 years with active COVID-19.

The chain carries TRBV18 and TRBJ1-4; TRBD1 agrees at 8 bases. With 3 bases clipped from V and 7 bases from J, the junction kept 4 bases outside the gene matches. Germline values: CDR1 KGHSH, CDR2 LQKENI. The CDR3 is made up of 14 amino acids. CDR3: CASSPKQGVEKLFF. CDR3 DNA sequence: TGTGCCAGCTCACCTAAACAGGGGGTTGAAAAACTGTTTTTT.

The rearrangement uses TRBV4-1 and TRBJ1-1, with D uncertain. V was clipped by 4 bases and J by 1 base, with 16 bases between them. CDR3 length: 16 amino acids. Germline CDR1 and CDR2: MGHRA and YSYEKL. CDR3 sequence reads: CASSPRSIRENTEAFF. DNA of the CDR3: TGCGCCAGCAGCCCCCGGAGTATCCGGGAGAACACTGAAGCTTTCTTT.

The genes are TRBV28 and TRBJ1-2, with 9 bases aligning to TRBD1. Germline CDR1 and CDR2: MDHEN and SYDVKM. There are 16 residues in the CDR3. Losses at the gene ends were 4 bases for V and 3 bases for J; bases not matched to a gene: 9. In nucleotides, the CDR3 is TGTGCCAGCAGTTCCACCTTACAGGGGGCAGACTATGGCTACACCTTC. Protein sequence: CASSSTLQGADYGYTF.

CDR3 in amino acids: CASSLDRAGVGGTQYF. The CDR3 DNA is TGTGCCAGCAGCTTAGATCGGGCAGGGGTAGGGGGGACCCAGTACTTC. The chain uses TRBV11-2 and TRBJ2-5; D is possibly TRBD1 (6 bases). The germline V gene has CDR1 SGHAT and CDR2 FQNNGV. V was shortened by 0 bases and J by 7 bases, with 18 bases between the two germline ends. The CDR3 runs 16 residues.

The chain links TRBV2 to TRBJ1-2; D is uncertain. The germline gives CDR1 SNHLY, CDR2 FYNNEI. The CDR3 is made up of 14 amino acids. V lost 2 bases and J lost 3, with 10 bases in between. CDR3 region: CASSELGRDYGYTF. The CDR3, as DNA: TGTGCCAGCAGTGAATTGGGTCGGGACTATGGCTACACCTTC.

This rearrangement joins TRBV11-2 to TRBJ2-7, with 10 bases that match TRBD2. V dropped 6 bases and J dropped 3; count of bases not matched to a gene: 5. The CDR3 runs to 14 residues. Per germline, CDR1 SGHAT and CDR2 FQNNGV. The CDR3 region has the DNA TGTGCCAGCAGTTTTCGACTAGCGGGCTACGAGCAGTACTTC. It encodes CASSFRLAGYEQYF.

In this sample, this clone turned up once. The chain recombines TRBV5-6 with TRBJ1-5; weak D call: TRBD1 (6 bases). The CDR3 contains 16 residues. Germline V gene sequence: CDR1 SGHDT, CDR2 YYEEEE. Deletions cut 2 bases from V and 4 bases from J, with 16 bases between. CDR3 bases: TGTGCCAGCAGCTTTGGACAGCAAATATTAAATCAGCCCCAGCATTTT. It codes for CASSFGQQILNQPQHF.

J is TRBJ1-1 and V is TRBV6-5; perhaps TRBD1 as D (6 bases). This CDR3 spans 14 amino acids. Trimming stripped 4 bases from V and 1 base from J, with 10 bases between. Germline V gene lookup returns CDR1 MNHEY and CDR2 SVGAGI. The CDR3 coding sequence is TGTGCCAGCAGTTTCAGGGGCTCGAACACTGAAGCTTTCTTT. This codes for CASSFRGSNTEAFF.

The genes are TRBV9 and TRBJ2-3; D remains ambiguous. Germline V gene lookup returns CDR1 SGDLS and CDR2 YYNGEE. V gave up 1 base and J gave up 0 bases, with 3 bases separating them. The CDR3 is 13 residues long. CDR3 nucleotide sequence: TGTGCCAGCAGCGTAACAAGCACAGATACGCAGTATTTT. Protein: CASSVTSTDTQYF. Full variable domain (rest looked up from reference TRBV9 and TRBJ2-3): DSGVTQTPKHLITATGQRVTLRCSPRSGDLSVYWYQQSLDQGLQFLIQYYNGEERAKGNILERFSAQQFPDLHSELNLSSLELGDSALYFCASSVTSTDTQYFGPGTRLTVL.

J is TRBJ2-3 and V is TRBV6-5; D is unclear. The CDR3 is 14 residues long. Germline values: CDR1 MNHEY, CDR2 SVGAGI. Trimming removed 3 bases at V and 0 bases at J, with 7 bases between. CDR3 coding DNA: TGTGCCAGCAGTTATCCCGTAAGCACAGATACGCAGTATTTT. It is translated as CASSYPVSTDTQYF.

The chain employs TRBV28 and TRBJ2-3; no reliable D call. The CDR3 is 14 amino acids. V lost 6 bases and J 5 bases, leaving 15 bases between the germline ends. CDR1 is MDHEN, CDR2 SYDVKM, per germline. In DNA, the CDR3 is TGTGCCAGCAGGTCCTTTGTGTCCGGAGATACGCAGTATTTT. Protein product: CASRSFVSGDTQYF.

The rearrangement uses TRBV7-2 and TRBJ2-5; 7 bases are a match to TRBD1. Germline V gives CDR1 SGHTA, CDR2 FQGNSA. This CDR3 is 16 amino acids long. The ends lost 1 base at V and 5 bases at J; junction bases unmatched: 10. CDR3 nucleotide sequence: TGTGCCAGCAGCTTAGGAACAGGGGCCCAGGCGGAGACCCAGTACTTC. This encodes CASSLGTGAQAETQYF. The entire variable domain, with the rest obtained from reference TRBV7-2 and TRBJ2-5, is as follows: GAGVSQSPSNKVTEKGKDVELRCDPISGHTALYWYRQSLGQGLEFLIYFQGNSAPDKSGLPSDRFSAERTGGSVSTLTIQRTQQEDSAVYLCASSLGTGAQAETQYFGPGTRLLVL.

The chain recombines TRBV5-1 with TRBJ2-3, with D perhaps matching TRBD1 (6 bases). Looked up from germline, CDR1 is SGHRS and CDR2 is YFSETQ. The CDR3 runs to 14 residues. V was trimmed by 4 bases and J by 2 bases, leaving 11 bases between them. CDR3 protein: CASSLGAVTDTQYF. The CDR3 DNA reads as TGCGCCAGCAGCCTGGGGGCAGTCACAGATACGCAGTATTTT.